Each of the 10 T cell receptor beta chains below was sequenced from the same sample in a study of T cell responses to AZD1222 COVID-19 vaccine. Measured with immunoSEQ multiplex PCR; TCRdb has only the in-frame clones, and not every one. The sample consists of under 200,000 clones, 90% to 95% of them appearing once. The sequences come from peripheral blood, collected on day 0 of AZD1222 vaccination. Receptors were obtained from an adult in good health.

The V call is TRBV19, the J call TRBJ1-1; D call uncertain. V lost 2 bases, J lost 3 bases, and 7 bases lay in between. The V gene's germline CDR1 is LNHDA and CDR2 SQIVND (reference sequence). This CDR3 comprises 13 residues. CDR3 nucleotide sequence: TGTGCCAGTAGTATATTGGAATACACTGAAGCTTTCTTT. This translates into CASSILEYTEAFF.

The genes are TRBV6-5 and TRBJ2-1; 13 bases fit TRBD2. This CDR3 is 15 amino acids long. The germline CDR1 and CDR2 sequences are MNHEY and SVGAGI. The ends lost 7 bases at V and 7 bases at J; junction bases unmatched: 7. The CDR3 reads CASTTSGRALNEQFF. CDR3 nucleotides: TGTGCCAGCACTACTAGCGGGAGGGCCTTGAATGAGCAGTTCTTC.

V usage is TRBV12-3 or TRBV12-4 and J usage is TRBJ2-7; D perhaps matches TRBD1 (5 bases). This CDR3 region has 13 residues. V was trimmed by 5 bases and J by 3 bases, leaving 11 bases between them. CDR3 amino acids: CASSQTGHYEQYF. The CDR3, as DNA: TGTGCCAGCAGTCAAACAGGTCACTACGAGCAGTACTTC.

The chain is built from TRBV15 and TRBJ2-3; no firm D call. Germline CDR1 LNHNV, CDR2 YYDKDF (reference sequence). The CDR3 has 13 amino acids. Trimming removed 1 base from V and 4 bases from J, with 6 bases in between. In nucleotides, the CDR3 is TGTGCCACCAGCAGAGGAAGGGCAGATACGCAGTATTTT. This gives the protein CATSRGRADTQYF.

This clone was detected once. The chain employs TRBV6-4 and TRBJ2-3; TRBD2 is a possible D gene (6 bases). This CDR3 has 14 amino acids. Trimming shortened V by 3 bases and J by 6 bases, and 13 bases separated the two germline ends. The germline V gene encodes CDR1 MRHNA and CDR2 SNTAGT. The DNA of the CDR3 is TGTGCCAGCAGTGATGTCCCGGGGAGGGATACGCAGTATTTT. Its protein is CASSDVPGRDTQYF.

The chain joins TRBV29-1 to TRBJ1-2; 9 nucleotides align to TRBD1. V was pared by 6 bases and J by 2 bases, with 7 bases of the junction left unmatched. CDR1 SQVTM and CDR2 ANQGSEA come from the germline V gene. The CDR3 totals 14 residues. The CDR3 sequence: CSVGDRGINYGYTF. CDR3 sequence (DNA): TGCAGCGTCGGCGACAGGGGGATAAACTATGGCTACACCTTC.

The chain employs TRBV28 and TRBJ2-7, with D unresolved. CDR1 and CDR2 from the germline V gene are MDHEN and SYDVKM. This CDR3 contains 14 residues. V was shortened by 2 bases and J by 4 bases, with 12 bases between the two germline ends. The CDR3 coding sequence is TGTGCCAGCAGTTTAGGGCAGGAACCTTACGAGCAGTACTTC. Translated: CASSLGQEPYEQYF.

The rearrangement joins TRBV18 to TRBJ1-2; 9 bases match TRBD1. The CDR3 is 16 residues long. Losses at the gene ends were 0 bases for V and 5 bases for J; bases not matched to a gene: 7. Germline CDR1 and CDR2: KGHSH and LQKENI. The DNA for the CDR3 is TGTGCCAGCTCACCACCTACCACAGGGGGCCGATATGGCTACACCTTC. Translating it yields CASSPPTTGGRYGYTF. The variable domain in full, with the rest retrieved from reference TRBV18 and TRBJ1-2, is NAGVMQNPRHLVRRRGQEARLRCSPMKGHSHVYWYRQLPEEGLKFMVYLQKENIIDESGMPKERFSAEFPKEGPSILRIQQVVRGDSAAYFCASSPPTTGGRYGYTFGSGTRLTVV.

In DNA, the CDR3 is TGTGCCAGCAGTTTAGTCAACCTGGGGGCCCAGTACTTC. It is translated as CASSLVNLGAQYF. This chain joins TRBV27 and TRBJ2-5; D possibly uses TRBD1 or TRBD2 (5 bases each). This CDR3 spans 13 amino acids. The germline V gene encodes CDR1 MNHEY and CDR2 SMNVEV (reference sequence). Trimming left V 2 bases short and J 9 bases short, with 13 bases between.

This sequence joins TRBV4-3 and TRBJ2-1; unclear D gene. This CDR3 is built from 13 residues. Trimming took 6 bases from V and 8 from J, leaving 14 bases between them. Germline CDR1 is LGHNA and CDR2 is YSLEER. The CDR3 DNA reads TGCGCCAGCAGGTTTGTTGGTACAGATGAGCAGTTCTTC. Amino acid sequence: CASRFVGTDEQFF.